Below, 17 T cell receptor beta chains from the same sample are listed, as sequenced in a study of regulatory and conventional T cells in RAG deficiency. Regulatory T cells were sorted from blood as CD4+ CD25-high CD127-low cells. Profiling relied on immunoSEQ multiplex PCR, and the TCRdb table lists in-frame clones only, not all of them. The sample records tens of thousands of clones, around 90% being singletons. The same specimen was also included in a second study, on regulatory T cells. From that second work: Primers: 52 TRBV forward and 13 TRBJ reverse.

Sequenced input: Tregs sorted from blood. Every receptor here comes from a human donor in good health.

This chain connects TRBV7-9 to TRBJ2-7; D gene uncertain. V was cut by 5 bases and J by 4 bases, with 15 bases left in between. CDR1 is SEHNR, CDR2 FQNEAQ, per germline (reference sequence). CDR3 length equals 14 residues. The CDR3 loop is CASSPIGPRYEQYF. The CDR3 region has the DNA TGTGCCAGCAGCCCGATCGGGCCGCGATACGAGCAGTACTTC.

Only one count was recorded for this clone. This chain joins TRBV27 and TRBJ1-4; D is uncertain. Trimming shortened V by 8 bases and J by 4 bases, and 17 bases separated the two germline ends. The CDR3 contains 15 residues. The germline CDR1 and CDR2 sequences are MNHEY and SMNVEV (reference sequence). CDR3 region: CASARSTQFNEKLFF. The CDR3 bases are TGTGCCAGCGCCCGGTCGACTCAATTTAATGAAAAACTGTTTTTT.

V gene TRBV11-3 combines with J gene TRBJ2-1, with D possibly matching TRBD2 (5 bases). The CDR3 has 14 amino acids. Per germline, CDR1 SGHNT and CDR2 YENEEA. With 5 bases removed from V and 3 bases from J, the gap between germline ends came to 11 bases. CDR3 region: CASSPRGFYNEQFF. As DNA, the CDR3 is TGTGCCAGCAGCCCCCGGGGTTTCTACAATGAGCAGTTCTTC.

The CDR3 sequence: CSALDRGFTEAFF. CDR3 DNA: TGCAGCGCATTGGACAGGGGGTTCACTGAAGCTTTCTTT. The gene calls are TRBV29-1 and TRBJ1-1; 10 bases fit TRBD1. The CDR3 covers 13 residues. V shed 7 bases and J 4 bases; nucleotides not matched to a gene: 6. Germline CDR1 and CDR2: SQVTM and ANQGSEA.

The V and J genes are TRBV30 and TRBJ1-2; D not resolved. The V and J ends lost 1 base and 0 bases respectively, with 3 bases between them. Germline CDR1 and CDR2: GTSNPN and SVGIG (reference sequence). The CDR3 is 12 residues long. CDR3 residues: CAWSGANYGYTF. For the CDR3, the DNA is TGTGCCTGGAGTGGTGCTAACTATGGCTACACCTTC.

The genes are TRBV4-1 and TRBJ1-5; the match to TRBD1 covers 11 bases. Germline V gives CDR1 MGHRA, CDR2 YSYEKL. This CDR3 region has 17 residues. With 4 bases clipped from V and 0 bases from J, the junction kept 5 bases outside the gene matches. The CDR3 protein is CASSRDRGDYSNQPQHF. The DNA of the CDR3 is TGCGCCAGCAGCCGGGACAGGGGGGACTATAGCAATCAGCCCCAGCATTTT.

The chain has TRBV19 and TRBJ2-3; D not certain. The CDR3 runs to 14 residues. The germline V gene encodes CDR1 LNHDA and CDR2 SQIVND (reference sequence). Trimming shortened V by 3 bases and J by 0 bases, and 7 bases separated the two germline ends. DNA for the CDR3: TGTGCCAGTAGTATTCTATCTAGCACAGATACGCAGTATTTT. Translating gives CASSILSSTDTQYF.

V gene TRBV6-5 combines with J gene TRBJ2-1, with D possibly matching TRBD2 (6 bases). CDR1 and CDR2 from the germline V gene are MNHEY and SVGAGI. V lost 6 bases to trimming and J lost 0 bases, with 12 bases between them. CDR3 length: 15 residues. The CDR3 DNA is TGTGCCAGCAGCCGGGACTCCAGCTCCTACAATGAGCAGTTCTTC. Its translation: CASSRDSSSYNEQFF.

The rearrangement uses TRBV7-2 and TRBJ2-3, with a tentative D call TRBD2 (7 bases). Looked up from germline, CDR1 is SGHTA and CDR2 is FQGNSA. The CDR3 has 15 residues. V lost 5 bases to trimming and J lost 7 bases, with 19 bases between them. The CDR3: CASSHFGGGLYTQYF. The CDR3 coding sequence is TGTGCCAGCAGCCACTTTGGGGGGGGGCTCTATACGCAGTATTTT.

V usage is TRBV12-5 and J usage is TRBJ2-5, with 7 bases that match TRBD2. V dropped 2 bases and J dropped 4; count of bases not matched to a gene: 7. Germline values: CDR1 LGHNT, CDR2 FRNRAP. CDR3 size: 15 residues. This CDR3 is CASGLSQTSSETQYF. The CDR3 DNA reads TGTGCTAGTGGTTTGTCCCAGACTAGCTCAGAGACCCAGTACTTC.

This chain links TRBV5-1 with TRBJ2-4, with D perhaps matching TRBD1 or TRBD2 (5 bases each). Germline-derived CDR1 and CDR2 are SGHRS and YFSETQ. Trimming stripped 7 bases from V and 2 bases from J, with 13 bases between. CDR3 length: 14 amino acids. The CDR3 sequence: CASGEWGTKNIQYF. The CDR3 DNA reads TGCGCCAGCGGAGAATGGGGGACCAAAAACATTCAGTACTTC.

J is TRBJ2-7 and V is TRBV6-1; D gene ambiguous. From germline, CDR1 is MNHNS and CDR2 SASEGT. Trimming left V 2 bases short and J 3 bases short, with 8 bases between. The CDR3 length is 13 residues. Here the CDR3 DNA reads TGTGCCAGCAGTGAAAATCCGGGCTACGAGCAGTACTTC. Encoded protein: CASSENPGYEQYF.

The CDR3 reads CASSQDKGPGVHYTF. CDR3 bases: TGTGCCAGCAGCCAAGATAAGGGGCCGGGGGTGCACTACACCTTC. This chain links TRBV4-2 with TRBJ1-2, with a tentative D call TRBD1 (5 bases). The CDR3 length is 15 residues. The V end was cut by 0 bases, the J end by 10 bases, with 18 bases between. CDR1 LGHNA and CDR2 YNFKEQ come from the germline V gene.

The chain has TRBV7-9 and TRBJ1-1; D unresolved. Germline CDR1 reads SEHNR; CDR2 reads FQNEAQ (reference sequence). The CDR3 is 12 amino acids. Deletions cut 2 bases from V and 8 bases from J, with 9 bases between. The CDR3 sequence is CASSLRHREAFF. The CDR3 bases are TGTGCCAGCAGCTTACGACACCGGGAAGCTTTCTTT.

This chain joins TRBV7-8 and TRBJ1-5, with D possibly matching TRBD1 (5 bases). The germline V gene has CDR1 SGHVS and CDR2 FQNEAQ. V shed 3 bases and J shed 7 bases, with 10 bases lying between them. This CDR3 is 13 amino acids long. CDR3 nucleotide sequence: TGTGCCAGCAGCTTGGACGGGGCGCAGCCCCAGCATTTT. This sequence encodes CASSLDGAQPQHF.

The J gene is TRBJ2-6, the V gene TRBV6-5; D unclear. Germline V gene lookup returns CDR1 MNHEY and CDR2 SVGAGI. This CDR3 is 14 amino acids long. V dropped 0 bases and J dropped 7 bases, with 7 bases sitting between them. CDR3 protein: CASSYSIAANVLTF. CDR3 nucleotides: TGTGCCAGCAGTTACTCTATCGCTGCCAACGTCCTGACTTTC.

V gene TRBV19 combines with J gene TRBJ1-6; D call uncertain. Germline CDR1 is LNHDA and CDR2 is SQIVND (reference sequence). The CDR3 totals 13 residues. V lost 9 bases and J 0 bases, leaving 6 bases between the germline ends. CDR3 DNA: TGTGCCAGCGGTAGCTCCTATAATTCACCCCTCCACTTT. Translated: CASGSSYNSPLHF.